These T cell receptor beta chains were read from a single sample in a study of blood T cell repertoires in COVID-19. Assay: immunoSEQ multiplex PCR; the TCRdb copy retains only in-frame clones and omits some. This sample carries under 150,000 clones, less than 90% of them seen once, and the ten largest clones take 30% to 45%. Sequences were obtained from peripheral blood. The receptor source for this set is a human donor in a cohort sampled during active COVID-19. CDR3s include the opening cysteine and the closing phenylalanine or tryptophan.

V: TRBV3-1/TRBV3-2; J: TRBJ1-2; CDR3: CASSPGPYGYTF
V: TRBV28; J: TRBJ1-1; CDR3: CASSLQGGNPEAFF
V: TRBV5-4; J: TRBJ1-1; CDR3: CASSWDTQNTEAFF
V: TRBV4-3; J: TRBJ2-1; CDR3: CASSPGQGANEQFF
V: TRBV30; J: TRBJ2-4; CDR3: CAWSPRLAAVNIQYF
V: TRBV5-1; J: TRBJ2-7; CDR3: CASSLADSGVYEQYF
V: TRBV5-1; J: TRBJ2-3; CDR3: CASSDGTGSWGDTQYF
V: TRBV6-4; J: TRBJ2-1; CDR3: CASSEAGGYNEQFF
V: TRBV6-5; J: TRBJ1-1; CDR3: CASSLEHEGTEAFF
V: TRBV10-3; J: TRBJ2-6; CDR3: CAISESSAIDSSGANVLTF
V: TRBV6-2/TRBV6-3; J: TRBJ2-1; CDR3: CASSSGPDNEQFF
V: TRBV10-3; J: TRBJ1-1; CDR3: CAISLQMNTEAFF
V: TRBV7-2; J: TRBJ1-2; CDR3: CASSLVNSFNYGYTF
V: TRBV28; J: TRBJ1-5; CDR3: CASTAPPGGNSNQPQHF
V: TRBV7-2; J: TRBJ2-3; CDR3: CASSLEAGGPDTQYF
V: TRBV9; J: TRBJ2-7; CDR3: CASSARQAGGEQYF
V: TRBV4-3; J: TRBJ1-6; CDR3: CASSQVQGSSPLHF
V: TRBV3-1/TRBV3-2; J: TRBJ1-4; CDR3: CASSNRGSNEKLFF
V: TRBV12-5; J: TRBJ1-2; CDR3: CASGLALDRVRVGYTF
V: TRBV18; J: TRBJ1-3; CDR3: CASSRGQGASGNTIYF
V: TRBV7-9; J: TRBJ1-5; CDR3: CASSPGTGRNQPQHF
V: TRBV11-1; J: TRBJ1-1; CDR3: CASNKQGSANTEAFF
V: TRBV6-2/TRBV6-3; J: TRBJ2-7; CDR3: CASSHLQGLSDEQYF
V: TRBV5-6; J: TRBJ1-1; CDR3: CASGRTGGTEAFF
V: TRBV11-3; J: TRBJ1-2; CDR3: CASSENSGVGYTF
V: TRBV14; J: TRBJ2-3; CDR3: CASSLAGATDTQYF
V: TRBV4-2; J: TRBJ1-2; CDR3: CASSQEDRGRGYTF
V: TRBV18; J: TRBJ2-3; CDR3: CASSLASGTDTQYF
V: TRBV5-4; J: TRBJ2-5; CDR3: CASSLAGKQETQYF
V: TRBV5-1; J: TRBJ2-7; CDR3: CASSVGQGAFIYEQYF
V: TRBV6-5; J: TRBJ1-2; CDR3: CASSPQGYGYTF
V: TRBV11-2; J: TRBJ1-2; CDR3: CASSPDRGYGYTF
V: TRBV6-2/TRBV6-3; J: TRBJ1-2; CDR3: CASSFLLQGVDGYTF
V: TRBV7-2; J: TRBJ1-1; CDR3: CASSLVGRVTEAFF
V: TRBV15; J: TRBJ1-2; CDR3: CATSRGGGTPSSLKGYTF